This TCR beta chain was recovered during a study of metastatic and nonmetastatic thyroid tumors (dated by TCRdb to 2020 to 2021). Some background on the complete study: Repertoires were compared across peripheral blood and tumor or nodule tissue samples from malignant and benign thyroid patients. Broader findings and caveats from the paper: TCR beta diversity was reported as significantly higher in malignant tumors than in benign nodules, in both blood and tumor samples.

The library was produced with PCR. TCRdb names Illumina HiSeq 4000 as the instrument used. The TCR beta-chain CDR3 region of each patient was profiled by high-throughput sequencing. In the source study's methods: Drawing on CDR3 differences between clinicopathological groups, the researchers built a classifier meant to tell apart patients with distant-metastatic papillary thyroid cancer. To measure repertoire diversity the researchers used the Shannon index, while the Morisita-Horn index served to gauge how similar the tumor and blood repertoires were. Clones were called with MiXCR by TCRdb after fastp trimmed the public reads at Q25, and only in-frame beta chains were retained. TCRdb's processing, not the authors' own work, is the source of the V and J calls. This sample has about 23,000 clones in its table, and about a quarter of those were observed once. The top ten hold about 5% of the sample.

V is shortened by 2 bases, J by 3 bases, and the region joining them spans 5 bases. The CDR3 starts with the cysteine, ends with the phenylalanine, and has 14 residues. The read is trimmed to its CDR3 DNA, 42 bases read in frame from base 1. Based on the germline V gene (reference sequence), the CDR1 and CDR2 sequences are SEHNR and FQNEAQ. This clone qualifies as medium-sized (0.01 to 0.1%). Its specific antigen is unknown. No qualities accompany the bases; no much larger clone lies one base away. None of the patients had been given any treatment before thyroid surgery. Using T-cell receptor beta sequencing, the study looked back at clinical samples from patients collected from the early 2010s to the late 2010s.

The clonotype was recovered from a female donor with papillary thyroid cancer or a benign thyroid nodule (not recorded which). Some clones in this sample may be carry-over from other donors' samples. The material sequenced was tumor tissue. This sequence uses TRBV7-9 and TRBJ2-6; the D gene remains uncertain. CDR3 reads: CASSLLDGANVLTF. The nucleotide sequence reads TGTGCCAGCAGCTTACTGGATGGGGCCAACGTCCTGACTTTC.